These T cell receptor beta chains were read from a single sample in a study of neurological immune-mediated disorders. TCRdb reprocessed the 5' RACE reads via MiXCR and lists one record per CDR3 protein. This sample carries around 50,000 distinct CDR3 sequences, over 3.5% of them seen once, and the ten largest clones take over 5%. The material sequenced was PBMCs. Source of these receptors: a man in his sixties with multiple sclerosis. The CDR3 runs from the conserved cysteine through the conserved F or W. Fields, in order: clone size, D gene, J gene, V gene, CDR3 protein, CDR3 DNA. The D gene is left open where the match is weak. A clone size is listed for some rows: how often the clone was seen (once, few, many), or a class if it is expanded.

many TRBD2 TRBJ2-1 TRBV27 CASSWSGRVPYNEQFF TGTGCCAGCAGTTGGAGCGGGAGGGTACCCTACAATGAGCAGTTCTTC
many NA TRBJ1-1 TRBV29-1 CSVDTELNTEAFF TGCAGCGTTGATACCGAGTTGAACACTGAAGCTTTCTTT
NA NA TRBJ2-3 TRBV27 CASSFGGTDTQYF TGTGCCAGCAGTTTCGGGGGCACAGATACGCAGTATTTT
once NA TRBJ1-1 TRBV29-1 CSVVMAQGTEAFF TGCAGCGTTGTGATGGCCCAGGGGACTGAAGCTTTCTTT
many TRBD1 TRBJ2-1 TRBV25-1 CASSGSRDRVAGNEQFF TGTGCCAGCAGTGGATCTAGGGACAGGGTGGCCGGCAATGAGCAGTTCTTC
many TRBD1 TRBJ2-3 TRBV5-1 CASNRGRTDTQYF TGCGCCAGCAACAGGGGGCGGACAGATACGCAGTATTTT
many TRBD2 TRBJ2-3 TRBV4-1 CASSQLAASTDTQYF TGCGCCAGCAGCCAACTAGCGGCGAGCACAGATACGCAGTATTTT
many TRBD1 TRBJ2-1 TRBV7-8 CASSLGTGVLAYNEQFF TGTGCCAGCAGCCTAGGGACAGGGGTGTTGGCCTACAATGAGCAGTTCTTC
many NA TRBJ2-6 TRBV28 CASSSYGAGANVLTF TGTGCCAGCAGTTCCTATGGGGCTGGGGCCAACGTCCTGACTTTC
NA TRBD2 TRBJ2-7 TRBV12-3/TRBV12-4 CASTLPGRVDEQYF TGTGCCAGCACCCTCCCGGGGAGGGTCGACGAGCAGTACTTC
many TRBD1 TRBJ1-2 TRBV20-1 CSARGQGVYGYTF TGCAGTGCTAGAGGTCAGGGGGTCTATGGCTACACCTTC
many NA TRBJ2-1 TRBV7-8 CASSLGGPVHEQFF TGTGCCAGCAGCTTGGGGGGGCCCGTCCATGAGCAGTTCTTC
few NA TRBJ1-4 TRBV5-1 CASSLVAEEKLFF TGCGCCAGCAGCTTAGTGGCGGAAGAAAAACTGTTTTTT
many TRBD1 TRBJ1-5 TRBV20-1 CSAQMIGTENSNQPQHF TGCAGTGCTCAGATGATTGGGACAGAAAATAGCAATCAGCCCCAGCATTTT
many NA TRBJ2-2 TRBV10-2 CARAGGDTGELFF TGCGCCAGAGCGGGCGGTGACACCGGGGAGCTGTTTTTT
many NA TRBJ2-6 TRBV5-1 CASSLIQGFSGANVLTF TGCGCCAGCAGCTTGATACAGGGTTTCTCTGGGGCCAACGTCCTGACTTTC
many TRBD1 TRBJ1-2 TRBV12-3/TRBV12-4 CASRPTGETYGYTF TGTGCCAGCAGGCCGACAGGGGAAACCTATGGCTACACCTTC
NA NA TRBJ1-1 TRBV18 CASSPLKSAGPNTEAFF TGTGCCAGCTCACCCCTGAAATCGGCCGGACCGAACACTGAAGCTTTCTTT
many NA TRBJ1-4 TRBV20-1 CSARDTVASTNEKLFF TGCAGTGCTAGAGATACGGTGGCCTCAACTAATGAAAAACTGTTTTTT
many TRBD1 TRBJ1-6 TRBV3-1 CASSQYRGSNSPLHF TGTGCCAGCAGCCAATACAGGGGAAGTAATTCACCCCTCCACTTT
NA NA TRBJ1-2 TRBV5-1 CASSLKQNYGYTF TGCGCCAGCAGCTTGAAACAGAACTATGGCTACACCTTC
many NA TRBJ2-3 TRBV12-3/TRBV12-4 CASSLFRRGSTDTQYF TGTGCCAGCAGTTTATTTCGTCGGGGCTCCACAGATACGCAGTATTTT
few TRBD2 TRBJ2-2 TRBV7-2 CASSSYSGSSTGELFF TGTGCCAGCAGCTCCTATAGCGGGAGTTCCACCGGGGAGCTGTTTTTT